This paragraph covers one T cell receptor (beta chain) sequence. The target antigen is unknown. This record belongs to a study of cytomegalovirus exposure and HLA in healthy donors. At the level of the study: Both the roughly 120 validation repertoires and the roughly 620 first-cohort repertoires used the same platform, as reported by a later analysis.

J lost 3 bases, V lost 1 base, and 5 bases had no gene match. Germline CDR1 is MNHNS and CDR2 is SASEGT. The CDR3 extends over 17 amino acids. Method: immunoSEQ multiplex PCR; TCRdb's copy keeps in-frame clones and lacks some. The data contain some 120,000 clones, roughly 95% of them seen just once; the ten biggest clones take up 1.5% to 2%. The donors were part of the 120-subject validation cohort, which stood apart from the roughly 640-subject first cohort. Study observations and caveats: It was reported that the classifier diagnosed cytomegalovirus status with high specificity and sensitivity in both the original and validation cohorts. Generally TCR sequences proved uncommon, though certain public TCRs appeared in numerous donors.

V and J are TRBV6-1 and TRBJ2-2; 10 bases agree with TRBD2. The source of this sequence is a man between 18 and 29 years old in good health and CMV-seronegative. Sequencing used PBMCs. The CDR3 DNA reads TGTGCCAGCAGTGAAGAGGGTCTAGCGGGGGACACCGGGGAGCTGTTTTTT. It codes for CASSEEGLAGDTGELFF.